The sequence of this T cell receptor beta chain was determined in a study of cytomegalovirus exposure and HLA in healthy donors. Findings and caveats of the study: Presence/absence analyses assumed roughly uniform sequencing depth across donors, which may not hold. A later analysis associated some 16,000 TCR beta sequences with HLA alleles at a 0.05 false discovery rate.

Comment on this clone: The antigen is undetermined.

The PCR made use of 60 Vbeta and 13 Jbeta primers. Generated by immunoSEQ multiplex PCR, the TCRdb table keeps only in-frame clones and is missing some. This sample yields approximately 44,000 clones, of which about 84% are seen a single time; around 2.5% belongs to the top ten. J was trimmed by 0 bases and V by 0 bases; bases with no gene match: 6. CDR3 length: 17 amino acids. Germline-derived CDR1 and CDR2 are SGHRS and YFSETQ. The chain uses TRBV5-1 and TRBJ1-1, with TRBD1 identical over 9 bases. This receptor was identified in a man aged 50-59 years in good health and CMV-seronegative. Material: PBMCs. The CDR3 DNA sequence: TGCGCCAGCAGCTTGGGTTCGACAGGGGGGATGAACACTGAAGCTTTCTTT. Translating gives CASSLGSTGGMNTEAFF.